A selection of T cell receptor beta chains follows, all from one sample in a study of blood T cell repertoires in COVID-19. Sequencing was performed with immunoSEQ multiplex PCR; in TCRdb, only in-frame clones are kept and a portion is missing. The sample holds 140,000 or so clones, around three quarters seen once. Sequenced input: peripheral blood. The receptors were gathered from a middle-aged man with acute or convalescent COVID-19. The CDR3 runs from the conserved cysteine through the conserved F or W. The D gene is left open where the match is weak.

V	D	J	CDR3	DNA
TRBV5-6	-	TRBJ1-5	CASSLVGDSNQPQHF	TGTGCCAGCAGCTTGGTAGGGGATAGCAATCAGCCCCAGCATTTT
TRBV11-2	TRBD1	TRBJ1-2	CASSLDRASGYTF	TGTGCCAGCAGCCTCGACAGGGCGTCTGGCTACACCTTC
TRBV24-1	TRBD1	TRBJ1-2	CATSDPGTGGRQGYTF	TGTGCCACCAGTGACCCCGGGACAGGGGGCCGTCAGGGCTACACCTTC
TRBV11-3	TRBD2	TRBJ2-1	CASSPGGWNEQFF	TGTGCCAGCAGCCCGGGGGGTTGGAATGAGCAGTTCTTC
TRBV5-1	-	TRBJ1-2	CASSLIGGDGYTF	TGCGCCAGCAGCTTGATTGGAGGGGATGGCTACACCTTC
TRBV28	-	TRBJ1-4	CASSLTPGRWKKLFF	TGTGCCAGCAGTTTAACTCCGGGGAGGTGGAAAAAACTGTTTTTT
TRBV30	TRBD1	TRBJ1-5	CAWSVATGGSGQPQHF	TGTGCCTGGAGTGTAGCCACAGGGGGGTCGGGTCAGCCCCAGCATTTT
TRBV11-2	-	TRBJ2-5	CASSLDQGGVAKTQYF	TGTGCCAGCAGCTTAGATCAGGGCGGGGTCGCTAAGACCCAGTACTTC
TRBV24-1	-	TRBJ1-2	CATSEGAGDGYTF	TGTGCCACCAGTGAAGGGGCAGGGGATGGCTACACCTTC
TRBV5-4	TRBD2	TRBJ2-5	CASRGGLAGGRTQETQYF	TGTGCCAGCAGGGGCGGGCTAGCGGGGGGCCGGACCCAAGAGACCCAGTACTTC
TRBV28	-	TRBJ1-3	CASSLGGVSGNTIYF	TGTGCCAGCAGTTTGGGGGGAGTCAGCGGAAACACCATATATTTT
TRBV10-2	-	TRBJ2-7	CASSDPHRDSHEQYF	TGCGCCAGCAGTGATCCACACAGGGATTCCCACGAGCAGTACTTC
TRBV7-2	TRBD1	TRBJ1-5	CASSLGGGGNQPQHF	TGTGCCAGCAGCTTAGGAGGGGGCGGCAATCAGCCCCAGCATTTT
TRBV6-5	TRBD1	TRBJ2-1	CASSQQGASNNEQFF	TGTGCCAGCAGTCAACAGGGGGCTTCGAACAATGAGCAGTTCTTC